Presented here are 9 T cell receptor beta chains from one specimen sequenced in a study of T cell responses to AZD1222 COVID-19 vaccine. The table came from immunoSEQ multiplex PCR; TCRdb's copy has only in-frame clones and leaves some out. The sample contains about 85,000 clones, about 90% of which appear only once. The source was peripheral blood, collected on day 0 of MenACWY control vaccination. The origin of the receptors is an adult in good health.

Here the CDR3 reads CASSEAVELAYNEQFF. CDR3 nucleotides: TGTGCCAGCAGTGAAGCTGTGGAACTCGCCTACAATGAGCAGTTCTTC. This chain links TRBV6-1 with TRBJ2-1; D is unresolved. CDR1 is MNHNS and CDR2 is SASEGT in the germline V gene. The V end lost 0 bases, the J end lost 2 bases, and 11 bases lay between the germline ends. The CDR3 sequence is 16 residues long.

The sample holds a few counts of this clone. The chain uses TRBV6-5 and TRBJ1-4, with D uncertain. Per the germline V gene, CDR1 is MNHEY and CDR2 is SVGAGI. CDR3 size: 15 residues. Trimming pared 2 bases from V and 3 bases from J, leaving 10 bases between. This CDR3 is CASSYLPTPNEKLFF. As DNA, the CDR3 is TGTGCCAGCAGTTACCTACCGACGCCTAATGAAAAACTGTTTTTT.

This sequence joins TRBV7-3 and TRBJ1-1, with D unclear. The CDR3 consists of 15 residues. The V end lost 4 bases, the J end lost 0 bases, and 12 bases lay between the germline ends. In germline, CDR1 is SGHTA, CDR2 FQGTGA. The DNA of the CDR3 is TGTGCCAGCAGCTCTCTGGGATCCATGAACACTGAAGCTTTCTTT. Its protein is CASSSLGSMNTEAFF.

This chain links TRBV7-2 with TRBJ1-2, with 8 bases identical to TRBD1. This CDR3 comprises 15 residues. The germline gives CDR1 SGHTA, CDR2 FQGNSA. Germline trimming cut 3 bases from V and 0 bases from J; bases unmatched to any gene: 3. The CDR3 sequence: CASSFPTGANYGYTF. In DNA, the CDR3 is TGTGCCAGCAGCTTCCCGACAGGGGCTAACTATGGCTACACCTTC.

The chain couples TRBV15 to TRBJ2-7; a weak D match, TRBD2 (5 bases). There are 15 residues in the CDR3. Looked up from germline, CDR1 is LNHNV and CDR2 is YYDKDF (reference sequence). Trimming shortened V by 0 bases and J by 3 bases, and 12 bases separated the two germline ends. The CDR3 spells CATSRELEGIYEQYF. The CDR3 DNA follows: TGTGCCACCAGCAGAGAGCTTGAGGGCATCTACGAGCAGTACTTC.

This chain's CDR3 is CASSRVSGAVGVEAPGNEKLFF. The CDR3 nucleotides are TGCGCCAGCAGCCGGGTCAGCGGAGCGGTGGGAGTGGAGGCGCCTGGGAATGAAAAACTGTTTTTT. V gene TRBV4-3 combines with J gene TRBJ1-4; D is uncertain. In germline, CDR1 is LGHNA, CDR2 YSLEER. The CDR3 is made up of 22 amino acids. Trimming pared 4 bases from V and 5 bases from J, leaving 35 bases between.

The V call is TRBV28, the J call TRBJ1-1; 7 nucleotides agree with TRBD1. Germline V gives CDR1 MDHEN, CDR2 SYDVKM. The V gene end was trimmed by 3 bases and the J gene end by 4 bases; junction bases not matched to a gene: 8. The CDR3 is 15 amino acids. CDR3 sequence reads: CASSLPTGTGTEAFF. CDR3 sequence (DNA): TGTGCCAGCAGTTTGCCGACAGGGACCGGCACTGAAGCTTTCTTT.

The V and J genes are TRBV7-2 and TRBJ1-5; D unclear. Trimming stripped 5 bases from V and 0 bases from J, with 5 bases between. This CDR3 contains 13 residues. CDR1 and CDR2 from the germline V gene are SGHTA and FQGNSA. The CDR3 is CASSPNSNQPQHF. The CDR3 DNA follows: TGTGCCAGCAGCCCCAATAGCAATCAGCCCCAGCATTTT. Complete variable domain (other parts from reference TRBV7-2 and TRBJ1-5): GAGVSQSPSNKVTEKGKDVELRCDPISGHTALYWYRQSLGQGLEFLIYFQGNSAPDKSGLPSDRFSAERTGGSVSTLTIQRTQQEDSAVYLCASSPNSNQPQHFGDGTRLSIL.

The rearrangement links TRBV4-3 to TRBJ1-1; 7 bases align to TRBD1. J was trimmed by 2 bases and V by 0 bases; bases with no gene match: 6. The V gene's germline CDR1 is LGHNA and CDR2 YSLEER. The CDR3 contains 16 residues. CDR3: CASSQEVSGGNTEAFF. DNA for the CDR3: TGCGCCAGCAGCCAAGAGGTTTCAGGGGGAAACACTGAAGCTTTCTTT.